This T cell receptor beta chain was obtained from a study of follicular helper T cells after annual influenza vaccination. Study-level findings and limits: Most later recoveries of Day 7 ICOS+CD38+ clones were ICOS-CD38- cTfh.

Time point: 2015-2016 season, 7 days after influenza vaccination. This CDR3 region has 15 residues. The junction had 10 bases not matched to a gene; V was cut back by 6 bases and J by 4 bases. CDR1 is MDHEN and CDR2 is SYDVKM in the germline V gene. For this clone: Its antigen is unknown.

Repertoires were generated with immunoSEQ multiplex PCR, while TCRdb's copy carries only in-frame clones and drops some. Of about 6,800 clones in the sample, roughly 80% are singletons; the top ten hold roughly 0.61%. The receptor was isolated from an adult who received the influenza vaccine. This chain uses TRBV28 with TRBJ1-1; 8 nucleotides line up with TRBD1. This sample comprised CXCR5- memory CD4+ T cells sorted from blood, obtained 7 days after influenza vaccination. This chain's CDR3 is CASSPAGTGSTEAFF. The CDR3 nucleotides read TGTGCCAGCAGCCCCGCCGGGACAGGATCCACTGAAGCTTTCTTT.